These T cell receptor beta chains were read from a single sample in a study of T-cell memory formation after mild COVID-19. One entry per CDR3 protein results from TCRdb running MiXCR on the 5' RACE reads. The data show about 400,000 distinct CDR3 sequences, less than 25% seen once. The source material was PBMCs or a T cell subset sorted from them (not recorded which). The receptors here all came from an adult woman who had mild COVID-19 (a few samples of this study predate the infection). Cell type and time point are not known. The CDR3 runs from the conserved cysteine through the conserved F or W. The D gene is left open where the match is weak. Clone size is not always given. Where it is, it says once, few, many or a class for expanded clones.

J gene	D gene	clone size	V gene	CDR3 DNA	CDR3 protein
TRBJ2-5	-	few	TRBV24-1	TGTGCCACCAGTGGGGGCGAGGAGGGCGACGAGACCCAGTACTTC	CATSGGEEGDETQYF
TRBJ1-5	TRBD1	-	TRBV30	TGTGCCTGGACCGGGACAGGGAGGGAGCCCCAGCATTTT	CAWTGTGREPQHF
TRBJ1-1	TRBD1	-	TRBV18	TGTGCCAGCTCAAGTCAGGGGGGTGACACTGAAGCTTTCTTT	CASSSQGGDTEAFF
TRBJ2-5	-	-	TRBV4-3	TGCGCCAGCAGCCCCAGAAGATTCCAGGGAACCCAAGAGACCCAGTACTTC	CASSPRRFQGTQETQYF
TRBJ2-1	-	-	TRBV6-5	TGTGCCAGCACCATGGGTCAGGCAAATGAGCAGTTCTTC	CASTMGQANEQFF
TRBJ2-1	-	-	TRBV12-3/TRBV12-4	TGTGCCAGCAGGACGACCAATGAGCAGTTCTTC	CASRTTNEQFF
TRBJ2-7	-	-	TRBV5-1	TGCGCCAGCAGGATCGGTGGGTACGCCTACGAGCAGTACTTC	CASRIGGYAYEQYF
TRBJ2-5	TRBD1	-	TRBV10-3	TGTGCCATCAGTGACCCCGGGACAGTTTACGAGACCCAGTACTTC	CAISDPGTVYETQYF
TRBJ2-2	-	few	TRBV4-3	TGCGCCAGCAGCCATGAAGACTGGAACACCGGGGAGCTGTTTTTT	CASSHEDWNTGELFF
TRBJ1-1	-	-	TRBV14	TGTGCCAGCAGCCAAGATTTGGGAGCGTTATACACTGAAGCTTTCTTT	CASSQDLGALYTEAFF
TRBJ2-6	-	-	TRBV9	TGTGCCAGCAGCGCCGGGGACTCTGGGGCCAACGTCCTGACTTTC	CASSAGDSGANVLTF
TRBJ2-7	-	-	TRBV19	TGTGCCAGTAGTACCTTATACGAGCAGTACTTC	CASSTLYEQYF
TRBJ1-3	-	few	TRBV30	TGTGCCTGGAATAAGGGGGGCGGCGGAAACACCATATATTTT	CAWNKGGGGNTIYF
TRBJ2-1	TRBD2	once	TRBV9	TGTGCCAGCAGCGTAGAGGGACTACCTTCCTACAATGAGCAGTTCTTC	CASSVEGLPSYNEQFF
TRBJ2-3	-	few	TRBV27	TGTGCCAGCAGACCTCAGATGGGGGATACGCAGTATTTT	CASRPQMGDTQYF
TRBJ1-5	-	-	TRBV3-1	TGTGCCAGCAGCCAAGATCCGGGGGGGAATTGGGATAGCAATCAGCCCCAGCATTTT	CASSQDPGGNWDSNQPQHF
TRBJ1-1	TRBD1	-	TRBV4-3	TGCGCCAGCAGCCAATCGGGACAGGGTACTGAAGCTTTCTTT	CASSQSGQGTEAFF
TRBJ2-3	-	-	TRBV27	TGTGCCAGCAGTCCCGGGACTCAGGGAACAGATACGCAGTATTTT	CASSPGTQGTDTQYF
TRBJ2-5	-	-	TRBV12-3/TRBV12-4	TGTGCCAGCAGTCCTTCAATGGAGACCCAGTACTTC	CASSPSMETQYF
TRBJ1-4	-	few	TRBV5-6	TGTGCCAGCAGCTCCCTCGGGAACGGTAATGAAAAACTGTTTTTT	CASSSLGNGNEKLFF
TRBJ2-7	-	few	TRBV20-1	TGCAGTGCTCCAGGGGTCTCCTACGAGCAGTACTTC	CSAPGVSYEQYF
TRBJ2-7	-	few	TRBV7-2	TGTGCCAGCAGACCCCCAGGGGGGTACGAGCAGTACTTC	CASRPPGGYEQYF
TRBJ1-4	-	-	TRBV6-6	TGTGCCAGCAGTTACTCTCCGGGACATGTTAATGAAAAACTGTTTTTT	CASSYSPGHVNEKLFF
TRBJ2-4	TRBD1	few	TRBV29-1	TGCAGCGTCGCTAATCGGGACAGGGGCTTGAGAGAAAACATTCAGTACTTC	CSVANRDRGLRENIQYF
TRBJ2-2	TRBD2	-	TRBV20-1	TGCAGTGCTAGAACCTGGACTAGCGGGAACACCGGGGAGCTGTTTTTT	CSARTWTSGNTGELFF
TRBJ1-1	-	-	TRBV19	TGTGCCAGTAGTATAAGCCCCCGCTTGAACACTGAAGCTTTCTTT	CASSISPRLNTEAFF
TRBJ1-5	-	few	TRBV12-3/TRBV12-4	TGTGCCAGCAGTTTAGGGATTCTGACCCAGCATTTT	CASSLGILTQHF
TRBJ1-3	-	many	TRBV29-1	TGCAGCGTTTTCGACAGGAATAATGGAAACACCATATATTTT	CSVFDRNNGNTIYF
TRBJ2-1	TRBD2	-	TRBV10-3	TGTGCCATCAGTGGGGGACTAGCTGGACCCTACAATGAGCAGTTCTTC	CAISGGLAGPYNEQFF
TRBJ2-7	TRBD2	-	TRBV6-5	TGTGCCAGCAGTTATAGGAGTAGCGGGGGCGAGCAGTACTTC	CASSYRSSGGEQYF
TRBJ2-1	TRBD1	-	TRBV6-5	TGTGCCAGCAGTTTCACGCAGGGGGCTCGCTACAATGAGCAGTTCTTC	CASSFTQGARYNEQFF
TRBJ1-2	-	once	TRBV30	TGTGCCTGGAGTTACAGCTATGGCTACACCTTC	CAWSYSYGYTF
TRBJ2-5	TRBD2	-	TRBV6-2/TRBV6-3	TGTGCCAGCAGTTACTCGGGAAGCGGGAGGCCTTTCTTC	CASSYSGSGRPFF
TRBJ2-3	-	few	TRBV5-1	TGCGCCAGCAGCTCTGGAGCGGTGTTCACAGATACGCAGTATTTT	CASSSGAVFTDTQYF
TRBJ1-2	-	few	TRBV28	TGTGCCAGCAGTTATGCGGGGGGAAACTATGGCTACACCTTC	CASSYAGGNYGYTF
TRBJ2-5	-	-	TRBV29-1	TGCAGCGTTGGATGGGGAGAAGAGACCCAGTACTTC	CSVGWGEETQYF
TRBJ1-1	TRBD1	few	TRBV7-9	TGTGCCAGCAGCTTCGTCAGGGGGAAGAACACTGAAGCTTTCTTT	CASSFVRGKNTEAFF
TRBJ1-5	TRBD1	few	TRBV6-1	TGTGCCAGCAGTCCGGGACAGAGAAATCAGCCCCAGCATTTT	CASSPGQRNQPQHF
TRBJ1-2	-	few	TRBV10-3	TGTGCCATCAGTGAGCACGGGATCTATGGCTACACCTTC	CAISEHGIYGYTF
TRBJ2-5	-	few	TRBV20-1	TGCAGTGCTAGAGTCGAAGGACACCACCAAGAGACCCAGTACTTC	CSARVEGHHQETQYF
TRBJ1-4	TRBD1	few	TRBV7-2	TGTGCCAGCAGCTCCCAACAGGGGGCAGGGGAAAAACTGTTTTTT	CASSSQQGAGEKLFF
TRBJ2-3	-	few	TRBV6-5	TGTGCCAGCAGTTACAGGGGAGATACGCAGTATTTT	CASSYRGDTQYF